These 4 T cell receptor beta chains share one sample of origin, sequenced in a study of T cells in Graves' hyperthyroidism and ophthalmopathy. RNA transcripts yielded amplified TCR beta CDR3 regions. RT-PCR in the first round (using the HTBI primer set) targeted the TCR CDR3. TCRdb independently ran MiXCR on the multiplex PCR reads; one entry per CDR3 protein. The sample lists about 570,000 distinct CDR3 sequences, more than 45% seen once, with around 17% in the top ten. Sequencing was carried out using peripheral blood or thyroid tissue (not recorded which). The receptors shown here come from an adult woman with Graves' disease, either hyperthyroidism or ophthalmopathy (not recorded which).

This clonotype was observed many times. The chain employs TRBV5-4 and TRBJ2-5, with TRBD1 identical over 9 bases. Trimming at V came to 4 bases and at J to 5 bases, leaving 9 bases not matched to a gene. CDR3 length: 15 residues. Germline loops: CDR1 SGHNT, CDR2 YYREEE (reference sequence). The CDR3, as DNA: TGTGCCAGCAGCCCCACAGGGGGCGTTGGGGAGACCCAGTACTTC. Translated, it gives CASSPTGGVGETQYF.

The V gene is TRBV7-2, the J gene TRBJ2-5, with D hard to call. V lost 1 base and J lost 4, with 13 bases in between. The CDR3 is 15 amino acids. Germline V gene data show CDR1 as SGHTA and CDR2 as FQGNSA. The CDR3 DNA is TGTGCCAGCAGCTTAGGCGAATCCGGAGTAGAGACCCAGTACTTC. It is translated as CASSLGESGVETQYF.

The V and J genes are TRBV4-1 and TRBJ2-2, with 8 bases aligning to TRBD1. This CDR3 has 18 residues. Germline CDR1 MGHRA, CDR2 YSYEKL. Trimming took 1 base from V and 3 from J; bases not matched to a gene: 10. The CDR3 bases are TGCGCCAGCAGCCAAGGGGAGAGAAACAGGGGGTACACCGGGGAGCTGTTTTTT. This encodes CASSQGERNRGYTGELFF.

The chain's CDR3 is CASSNSGGYYGYTF. The CDR3 nucleotides are TGTGCCAGCAGCAATTCAGGGGGGTACTATGGCTACACCTTC. The chain is built from TRBV11-1 and TRBJ1-2; 7 nucleotides match TRBD1. The CDR3 covers 14 residues. J gave up 3 bases and V 5 bases, and 6 bases lay outside the gene matches. The germline V gene has CDR1 SGHAT and CDR2 FQDESV (reference sequence).